This T cell receptor beta chain comes out of a study of shared clonotypes between healthy human individuals. Study-wide background: The plates for each donor numbered three CD4 naive, three CD4 memory, two CD8 naive and one CD8 memory.

Naive CD8 isolation took CD45RO-negative cells positively selected for CCR7 and excluded terminally differentiated effector memory CD45RA+ cells. Trimming stripped 4 bases from V and 2 bases from J, with 18 bases between. From germline, CDR1 is SGHDN and CDR2 FVKESK. The CDR3 covers 16 residues. Each sorted subset replicate got 200 ng genomic DNA, 25,000 to 30,000 genomes. Original processing notes: ImmunoSEQ output lacked quality scores and full-length reads, limiting matched filtering. Sequencing used immunoSEQ multiplex PCR; TCRdb keeps in-frame clones, though not all of them. The V and J calls and clone size are taken from that table; D and trimming were inferred from the DNA. The sample contains about 800,000 clones, just over 95% of which appear only once.

The sequenced sample was naive CD8+ T cells sorted from blood. This clonotype originated in a man aged 25-45 years in good health. This chain joins TRBV14 and TRBJ2-7, with D unclear. CDR3 residues: CASSPFVGFLTYEQYF. CDR3 bases: TGTGCCAGCAGCCCCTTCGTCGGGTTCTTAACCTACGAGCAGTACTTC.